This TCR beta chain is from a study of shared clonotypes between healthy human individuals. Per germline, CDR1 SGHAT and CDR2 FQNNGV. V trimming: 7 bases; J trimming: 8 bases; junction bases outside the gene matches: 15. CDR3 length: 16 amino acids. Sequencing used immunoSEQ multiplex PCR; TCRdb keeps in-frame clones, though not all of them. The table includes around 650,000 clones, 95% to 97% detected once. Naive CD8 cells, CD45RO-negative and positively selected for CCR7, excluded terminally differentiated effector memory CD45RA+ cells. V is TRBV11-2 and J is TRBJ2-2; 8 positions match TRBD2. Sequencing input: naive CD8+ T cells sorted from blood. This clonotype was obtained from a woman aged 30 to 39 in good health. This CDR3 reads CASKRGSREGLGELFF. The CDR3 DNA follows: TGTGCCAGCAAGCGAGGGTCTCGGGAGGGCTTGGGGGAGCTGTTTTTT.